The clone carrying this T cell receptor beta chain was observed a handful of times. No antigen is known for it. These data belong to a study of T-cell memory formation after mild COVID-19. Study-level findings and limits: Whereas later expanders leaned CD4+, clones contracting day 15 to 85 showed a balanced CD4/CD8 makeup. A second wave of clones peaked on day 37, and their SARS-CoV-2 specificity went unconfirmed.

Looked up from germline, CDR1 is SGHVS and CDR2 is FNYEAQ. The CDR3 contains 20 residues. The V gene end was trimmed by 1 base and the J gene end by 4 bases; junction bases not matched to a gene: 17. From the 5' RACE reads, TCRdb called clonotypes with MiXCR, one entry per CDR3 protein. In the table there are approximately 300,000 distinct CDR3 sequences, just under 20% of which are singletons. The clonotype originates from a young man who had mild COVID-19 (a few samples of this study predate the infection). Cell type and time point are not known. Sequencing was performed on PBMCs or a T cell subset sorted from them (not recorded which). The chain recombines TRBV7-6 with TRBJ2-3, with 10 bases aligning to TRBD2. CDR3 sequence: CASSLEPGNSGGPLADTQYF. For the CDR3, the DNA is TGTGCCAGCAGCTTAGAACCGGGAAATAGCGGGGGGCCATTGGCAGATACGCAGTATTTT.